Listed below are T cell receptor beta chains from one sample, sequenced in a study of blood T cell repertoires in COVID-19. Here immunoSEQ multiplex PCR was the method, and the copy in TCRdb shows in-frame clones only, minus some. The sample lists a few hundred thousand clones; about 91% were seen once. The sample comprised PBMCs or T cells enriched from blood (not recorded which). These receptors all come from a man younger than 30 with acute COVID-19. Each CDR3 is given with its conserved first and last residue. The D gene is left open where the match is weak. The size of a clone is reported for some rows only, either as once, few or many, or as a class for expanded clones.

>TRBV29-1|-|-|TRBJ2-4
CSVEEEGKNIQYF
TGCAGCGTTGAGGAAGAGGGCAAAAACATTCAGTACTTC
>TRBV11-2|once|TRBD2|TRBJ2-5
CASSSPTGGIQETQYF
TGTGCCAGCAGCTCTCCGACGGGGGGTATCCAAGAGACCCAGTACTTC
>TRBV7-9|-|-|TRBJ1-1
CASSSGVRGAFF
TGTGCCAGCAGCTCCGGGGTGAGGGGGGCTTTCTTT
>TRBV29-1|-|-|TRBJ1-1
CSVPQGNTEAFF
TGCAGCGTGCCCCAGGGGAACACTGAAGCTTTCTTT
>TRBV28|-|TRBD1|TRBJ1-1
CASSRRWTGGNTEAFF
TGTGCCAGCAGTCGACGGTGGACAGGCGGGAACACTGAAGCTTTCTTT
>TRBV24-1|-|-|TRBJ2-7
CATSGPGAPDEQYF
TGTGCCACCAGTGGCCCAGGGGCGCCGGACGAGCAGTACTTC
>TRBV5-1|-|-|TRBJ1-1
CASSLDGPAGHSTEAFF
TGCGCCAGCAGCTTGGATGGGCCCGCAGGGCATTCCACTGAAGCTTTCTTT
>TRBV5-1|-|TRBD1|TRBJ2-3
CASSLGTGEADTQYF
TGCGCCAGCAGCTTGGGGACAGGGGAGGCAGATACGCAGTATTTT
>TRBV5-6|-|-|TRBJ2-4
CASSPRLHLAKNIQYF
TGTGCCAGCAGCCCCAGACTCCATCTAGCCAAAAACATTCAGTACTTC
>TRBV28|-|TRBD1|TRBJ1-4
CASSRPQGAYEKLFF
TGTGCCAGCAGCAGACCCCAGGGGGCCTATGAAAAACTGTTTTTT